The sample holds a few counts of the clone carrying this T cell receptor beta chain. Germline V gene data show CDR1 as DFQATT and CDR2 as SNEGSKA (reference sequence). The CDR3 totals 14 residues. V was clipped by 6 bases and J by 2 bases; unmatched bases: 8. TCRdb itself ran the 5' RACE reads through MiXCR, one entry per CDR3 protein. The table lists roughly 80,000 distinct CDR3 sequences, about a sixth of them singletons. These data originate in a study of early T cells in non-severe SARS-CoV-2 infection. The sequenced sample was whole blood. The chain has TRBV20-1 and TRBJ2-3; 7 bases fit TRBD2. This TCR was recovered from an adult who was a healthcare worker with PCR-confirmed SARS-CoV-2 infection or an uninfected control (not recorded which). The CDR3 loop reads CSAERDSFTDTQYF. The CDR3 nucleotides read TGCAGTGCCGAGCGGGATTCCTTCACAGATACGCAGTATTTT.